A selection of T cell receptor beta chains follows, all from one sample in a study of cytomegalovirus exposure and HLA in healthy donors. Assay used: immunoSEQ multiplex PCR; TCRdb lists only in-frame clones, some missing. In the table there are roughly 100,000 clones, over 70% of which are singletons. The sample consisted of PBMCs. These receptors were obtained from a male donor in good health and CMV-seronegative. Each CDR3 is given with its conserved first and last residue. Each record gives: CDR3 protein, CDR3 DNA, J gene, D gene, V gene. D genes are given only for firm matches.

CASGLVISRGNQPQHF	TGTGCTAGTGGTTTGGTAATTAGTCGGGGCAATCAGCCCCAGCATTTT	TRBJ1-5	-	TRBV12-5
CASSSRGSTEAFF	TGTGCCAGCAGCTCCCGGGGGTCCACAGAAGCTTTCTTT	TRBJ1-1	-	TRBV7-6
CASSEGTSGSRYNEQFF	TGTGCCAGCAGCGAGGGGACTAGCGGGAGTAGGTACAATGAGCAGTTCTTC	TRBJ2-1	TRBD2	TRBV9
CASSYVAGGFHEQFF	TGTGCCAGCAGTTACGTAGCGGGAGGGTTCCATGAGCAGTTCTTC	TRBJ2-1	TRBD2	TRBV6-5
CASRYRNSGANVLTF	TGTGCCAGCAGGTACAGGAACTCTGGGGCCAACGTCCTGACTTTC	TRBJ2-6	-	TRBV11-2
CASSQDVSGLNQPQHF	TGCGCCAGCAGCCAAGATGTTTCAGGGTTAAATCAGCCCCAGCATTTT	TRBJ1-5	-	TRBV4-3
CASSQDRGAPETQYF	TGCGCCAGCAGCCAAGATCGGGGGGCCCCAGAGACCCAGTACTTC	TRBJ2-5	-	TRBV4-1
CASSSRDFKETQYF	TGCGCCAGCAGCAGTAGGGACTTTAAAGAGACCCAGTACTTC	TRBJ2-5	-	TRBV5-1
CASSLGDYEQYF	TGTGCCAGCAGTTTAGGAGATTACGAGCAGTACTTC	TRBJ2-7	-	TRBV28
CASSPAGGRDTGELFF	TGCGCCAGCAGCCCCGCGGGCGGGAGGGACACCGGGGAGCTGTTTTTT	TRBJ2-2	TRBD2	TRBV4-3